The present T cell receptor (beta chain) was sequenced within a study of Graves' ophthalmopathy and Graves' hyperthyroidism. Looking at the study overall: Peripheral blood was obtained at first diagnosis, ahead of any treatment.

The authors amplified TCR beta CDR3 regions from RNA transcripts. First-round RT-PCR with HTBI primers preceded a second-round multiplex PCR. TCRdb independently ran MiXCR on the multiplex PCR reads; one entry per CDR3 protein. Of roughly 610,000 distinct CDR3 sequences listed, around a fifth were seen once; the top ten hold around 6.9%. V gave up 2 bases and J gave up 3 bases, with 8 bases separating them. The CDR3 has 14 amino acids. CDR1 is MNHEY and CDR2 is SVGAGI in the germline V gene. What was sequenced was peripheral blood. V usage is TRBV6-5 and J usage is TRBJ1-3; D remains unclear. The receptor was isolated from a woman aged 18-29 years with stable Graves' hyperthyroidism. Some clones in this sample may be carry-over from other donors' samples. This CDR3 reads CASSYKVFGNTIYF. The CDR3 nucleotides read TGTGCCAGCAGTTACAAGGTGTTTGGAAACACCATATATTTT.